These T cell receptor beta chains were read from a single sample in a study of shared clonotypes between healthy human individuals. Generated by immunoSEQ multiplex PCR, the TCRdb table keeps only in-frame clones and is missing some. Of about 2.4 million clones in the sample, approximately 90% were seen once. Sequenced sample: naive CD4+ T cells sorted from blood. Receptor source: a young man in good health. The CDR3 runs from the conserved cysteine through the conserved F or W. A D gene is named only where the DNA matches it firmly. Rows may omit the clone size; those that give it use once, few, many or a size class.

-,TRBJ2-4,TRBV18,-,CASSQQGRENIQYF,TGTGCCAGCTCACAACAGGGTCGGGAAAACATTCAGTACTTC
-,TRBJ2-3,TRBV18,-,CASSPISDTQYF,TGTGCCAGCTCACCAATCTCGGATACGCAGTATTTT
-,TRBJ2-5,TRBV7-2,once,CASSSIVWGETQYF,TGTGCCAGCAGCTCCATAGTCTGGGGAGAGACCCAGTACTTC
TRBD2,TRBJ2-1,TRBV10-1,few,CASSAGTTYNEQFF,TGCGCCAGCAGTGCCGGGACTACCTACAATGAGCAGTTCTTC
-,TRBJ2-1,TRBV5-4,-,CASSSERVGSYNEQFF,TGTGCCAGCAGCTCGGAGAGGGTAGGCTCCTACAATGAGCAGTTCTTC
-,TRBJ2-7,TRBV28,-,CASSLTGLPSYEQYF,TGTGCCAGCAGTTTAACTGGACTACCCTCCTACGAGCAGTACTTC
-,TRBJ2-2,TRBV10-3,-,CAISAMPQGLGDTGELFF,TGTGCCATCAGTGCAATGCCCCAGGGACTTGGGGACACCGGGGAGCTGTTTTTT
-,TRBJ1-4,TRBV5-1,-,CASSLDRAATNEKLFF,TGCGCCAGCAGCTTGGACAGGGCAGCAACTAATGAAAAACTGTTTTTT
-,TRBJ1-1,TRBV11-2,-,CASSVSDAGNTEAFF,TGTGCCAGCAGCGTTAGCGATGCTGGGAACACTGAAGCTTTCTTT
-,TRBJ1-6,TRBV5-6,-,CASSLIRQASYNSPLHF,TGTGCCAGCAGCTTAATTCGCCAGGCCTCCTATAATTCACCCCTCCACTTT
-,TRBJ2-3,TRBV6-6,-,CASSSGASATQYF,TGTGCCAGCAGTTCCGGAGCCTCCGCTACGCAGTATTTT
-,TRBJ2-7,TRBV27,-,CASSSLARSGVEQYF,TGTGCCAGCAGTTCCCTAGCCCGTTCTGGGGTAGAGCAGTACTTC
-,TRBJ2-3,TRBV5-1,-,CASSLASGGKTDTQYF,TGCGCCAGCAGCTTGGCCTCTGGCGGGAAGACAGATACGCAGTATTTT
-,TRBJ1-2,TRBV7-9,-,CASSSLGGQFYGYTF,TGTGCCAGCAGCTCCCTGGGGGGCCAGTTTTATGGCTACACCTTC
TRBD1,TRBJ1-5,TRBV28,-,CASRTPGQGGQPQHF,TGTGCCAGCAGGACCCCGGGACAGGGCGGTCAGCCCCAGCATTTT
TRBD1,TRBJ2-3,TRBV28,-,CASSLAGTGDTDTQYF,TGTGCCAGCAGTTTGGCCGGGACAGGGGATACAGATACGCAGTATTTT
-,TRBJ1-2,TRBV25-1,-,CASSAGHINYGYTF,TGTGCCAGCAGCGCGGGACACATCAACTATGGCTACACCTTC
-,TRBJ1-1,TRBV2,-,CASSEEGYTEAFF,TGTGCCAGCAGTGAAGAGGGATACACTGAAGCTTTCTTT
-,TRBJ2-1,TRBV6-5,-,CASSYSYGKQFF,TGTGCCAGCAGTTACTCGTACGGAAAGCAGTTCTTC
-,TRBJ1-1,TRBV10-1,-,CASSEDQGPTEAFF,TGCGCCAGCAGTGAGGATCAGGGGCCGACTGAAGCTTTCTTT
-,TRBJ2-7,TRBV5-1,-,CASSLSAGVAEQYF,TGCGCCAGCAGCTTGTCGGCAGGGGTTGCCGAGCAGTACTTC
-,TRBJ2-7,TRBV11-2,-,CASSPLRTFSYEQYF,TGTGCCAGCAGCCCCCTTCGGACATTCTCCTACGAGCAGTACTTC
TRBD1,TRBJ2-7,TRBV2,-,CASSAGQGAYEQYF,TGTGCCAGCAGCGCTGGACAGGGGGCCTACGAGCAGTACTTC
-,TRBJ2-3,TRBV2,-,CASNNRSSSTDTQYF,TGTGCCAGCAACAATAGAAGCTCTAGCACAGATACGCAGTATTTT
-,TRBJ2-3,TRBV7-2,-,CASSLGRTADITDTQYF,TGTGCCAGCAGCTTAGGAAGGACGGCTGACATCACAGATACGCAGTATTTT
TRBD1,TRBJ2-5,TRBV7-9,-,CASSLGTGVQETQYF,TGTGCCAGCAGCTTAGGGACAGGGGTCCAGGAGACCCAGTACTTC
-,TRBJ2-5,TRBV5-1,-,CASSRAERQETQYF,TGCGCCAGCAGCCGGGCGGAGAGACAAGAGACCCAGTACTTC
TRBD1,TRBJ1-1,TRBV28,-,CASSLKRNPGQMNTEAFF,TGTGCCAGCAGTTTAAAAAGGAATCCGGGACAGATGAACACTGAAGCTTTCTTT
-,TRBJ1-6,TRBV7-9,-,CASSLQGALHF,TGTGCCAGCAGCTTACAGGGAGCCCTCCACTTT
TRBD2,TRBJ2-1,TRBV5-1,-,CASSLSGGAENEQFF,TGCGCCAGCAGTCTTAGCGGGGGGGCCGAAAATGAGCAGTTCTTC
TRBD1,TRBJ2-7,TRBV5-1,-,CASSLRTGSYEQYF,TGCGCCAGCAGCCTCCGGACAGGGTCCTACGAGCAGTACTTC
-,TRBJ2-7,TRBV18,-,CASSPTSSDIYEQYF,TGTGCCAGCTCACCCACCTCTAGCGACATCTACGAGCAGTACTTC
TRBD2,TRBJ2-3,TRBV25-1,-,CASSRTSGGLDTQYF,TGTGCCAGCAGTAGGACTAGCGGGGGATTGGATACGCAGTATTTT
TRBD2,TRBJ2-2,TRBV27,-,CASTPSGTVGELFF,TGTGCCAGCACCCCTAGCGGGACTGTCGGGGAGCTGTTTTTT
-,TRBJ2-7,TRBV4-1,-,CASSQDSWGLSYEQYF,TGCGCCAGCAGCCAAGATTCGTGGGGATTAAGCTACGAGCAGTACTTC
-,TRBJ2-7,TRBV5-5,-,CASSLPWPYEQYF,TGTGCCAGCAGCTTGCCCTGGCCCTACGAGCAGTACTTC
-,TRBJ2-2,TRBV6-4,-,CASSNRANTGELFF,TGTGCCAGCAGTAACCGAGCGAACACCGGGGAGCTGTTTTTT
-,TRBJ2-5,TRBV29-1,-,CSVGGTAETQYF,TGCAGCGTTGGAGGGACTGCGGAGACCCAGTACTTC
-,TRBJ2-5,TRBV18,-,CASSRTDTHQETQYF,TGTGCCAGCTCACGCACGGACACCCATCAAGAGACCCAGTACTTC
-,TRBJ2-1,TRBV30,-,CAWSAGDPRDEQFF,TGTGCCTGGAGTGCAGGGGACCCTCGGGATGAGCAGTTCTTC
TRBD1,TRBJ1-6,TRBV4-1,-,CASSPAPGQGNSPLHF,TGCGCCAGCAGCCCAGCTCCGGGACAGGGGAATTCACCCCTCCACTTT
TRBD1,TRBJ2-5,TRBV6-5,once,CASSSNRGRQQETQYF,TGTGCCAGCAGTTCTAACAGGGGCCGACAACAAGAGACCCAGTACTTC
-,TRBJ1-4,TRBV5-1,-,CASSLEGVNNEKLFF,TGCGCCAGCAGCCTGGAAGGGGTAAATAATGAAAAACTGTTTTTT
-,TRBJ1-6,TRBV2,few,CASRGADSPLHF,TGTGCCAGCAGGGGGGCTGATTCACCCCTCCACTTT
-,TRBJ1-5,TRBV10-2,-,CASSEQGNQPQHF,TGCGCCAGCAGCGAACAAGGCAATCAGCCCCAGCATTTT
TRBD1,TRBJ2-2,TRBV5-1,-,CASSTAGTANTGELFF,TGCGCCAGCAGCACCGCCGGGACAGCGAACACCGGGGAGCTGTTTTTT
-,TRBJ2-7,TRBV7-2,-,CASSTSVHTIRYEQYF,TGTGCCAGCAGCACTAGTGTACATACAATTCGTTACGAGCAGTACTTC
-,TRBJ1-5,TRBV11-2,-,CASSRTPDQPQHF,TGTGCCAGCAGCCGGACTCCAGACCAGCCCCAGCATTTT
-,TRBJ2-2,TRBV9,-,CASSPGRETGELFF,TGTGCCAGCAGCCCGGGACGCGAAACCGGGGAGCTGTTTTTT
-,TRBJ1-3,TRBV7-9,-,CASGSGEDSGNTIYF,TGTGCCAGCGGGTCAGGGGAGGACTCTGGAAACACCATATATTTT
-,TRBJ2-3,TRBV15,-,CATSRTAAFTDTQYF,TGTGCCACCAGCAGAACTGCGGCATTCACAGATACGCAGTATTTT
-,TRBJ1-2,TRBV29-1,-,CSVLTGGGYTF,TGCAGCGTTCTAACAGGTGGTGGCTACACCTTC
TRBD2,TRBJ2-1,TRBV7-9,-,CASSYSGGPGEQFF,TGTGCCAGCAGCTACAGCGGGGGGCCCGGTGAGCAGTTCTTC
-,TRBJ2-7,TRBV6-6,-,CASSDPGTEQYF,TGTGCCAGCAGCGACCCGGGGACAGAGCAGTACTTC
-,TRBJ2-7,TRBV25-1,-,CASSGTGWADEQYF,TGTGCCAGCAGTGGAACAGGGTGGGCCGACGAGCAGTACTTC